A selection of T cell receptor beta chains follows, all from one sample in a study of T cell repertoires in cytomegalovirus infection. TCRdb ran MiXCR on the reads and lists one entry per CDR3 protein. This sample has 680,000 or so distinct CDR3 sequences, with around a third found just once. Their cognate antigens are unknown. Material: cultured PBMCs, obtained from culture after CMV antigen stimulation. The receptors were sampled from a human donor in good health (CMV status not recorded). Some clones in this sample may be carry-over from other donors' samples. Both conserved end residues are part of each CDR3. A D gene is named only where the DNA matches it firmly. Size is omitted from some rows. Given values are once, few, many or a class for expanded clones.

D: NA
size: once
J: TRBJ2-1
V: TRBV11-3
CDR3: CASSLGTESYNEQFF
DNA: TGTGCCAGCAGCTTAGGGACCGAGTCCTACAATGAGCAGTTCTTC

D: NA
size: NA
J: TRBJ1-1
V: TRBV27
CDR3: CASGKQGLMSFF
DNA: TGTGCCAGCGGCAAACAGGGCCTGATGTCTTTCTTT

D: NA
size: few
J: TRBJ2-7
V: TRBV11-2
CDR3: CASSPDPNYEQYF
DNA: TGTGCCAGCAGCCCCGACCCCAACTACGAGCAGTACTTC

D: NA
size: NA
J: TRBJ1-1
V: TRBV6-1
CDR3: CASSPRFPNTEAFF
DNA: TGTGCCAGCAGCCCTAGGTTCCCGAACACTGAAGCTTTCTTT

D: TRBD2
size: many
J: TRBJ2-5
V: TRBV7-2
CDR3: CAIHPAGETGETQYF
DNA: TGTGCCATCCACCCCGCGGGGGAAACCGGAGAGACCCAGTACTTC

D: NA
size: NA
J: TRBJ2-1
V: TRBV11-2
CDR3: CASSLDLGSTYNEQFF
DNA: TGTGCCAGCAGCTTAGATCTGGGGTCCACCTACAATGAGCAGTTCTTC

D: NA
size: many
J: TRBJ2-1
V: TRBV7-2
CDR3: CASSFRTSSYNEQFF
DNA: TGTGCCAGCAGCTTTCGCACAAGCTCCTACAATGAGCAGTTCTTC

D: NA
size: NA
J: TRBJ2-3
V: TRBV20-1
CDR3: CSASSSLERADTQYF
DNA: TGCAGTGCTAGTAGCAGCCTTGAGAGGGCAGATACGCAGTATTTT

D: NA
size: few
J: TRBJ2-1
V: TRBV29-1
CDR3: CSVSSSYNEQFF
DNA: TGCAGCGTTTCCAGTAGCTACAATGAGCAGTTCTTC

D: NA
size: once
J: TRBJ2-2
V: TRBV12-3/TRBV12-4
CDR3: CASSLGRSPGELFF
DNA: TGTGCCAGCAGTTTAGGTCGATCACCCGGGGAGCTGTTTTTT

D: TRBD1
size: NA
J: TRBJ2-7
V: TRBV12-5
CDR3: CATTRAGGNEQYF
DNA: TGTGCTACTACGCGGGCAGGGGGCAACGAGCAGTACTTC

D: TRBD1
size: NA
J: TRBJ1-5
V: TRBV20-1
CDR3: CSAGTDRDYNQPQHF
DNA: TGCAGTGCTGGAACGGACAGGGACTACAATCAGCCCCAGCATTTT

D: NA
size: NA
J: TRBJ1-6
V: TRBV7-8
CDR3: CASSLAGMGSPLHF
DNA: TGTGCCAGCAGCTTAGCAGGGATGGGGTCACCCCTCCACTTT

D: NA
size: many
J: TRBJ1-3
V: TRBV7-9
CDR3: CASSFLRNTIYF
DNA: TGTGCCAGCAGCTTCCTTCGAAACACCATATATTTT

D: NA
size: NA
J: TRBJ1-2
V: TRBV6-2/TRBV6-3
CDR3: CASSYEQGYGYTF
DNA: TGTGCCAGCAGTTACGAGCAGGGATATGGCTACACCTTC

D: NA
size: few
J: TRBJ2-7
V: TRBV11-3
CDR3: CASSRGSGSYEQYF
DNA: TGTGCCAGCAGTCGAGGATCGGGGTCCTACGAGCAGTACTTC

D: NA
size: many
J: TRBJ2-5
V: TRBV4-1
CDR3: CASSQVGLAQETQYF
DNA: TGCGCCAGCAGCCAAGTAGGCCTAGCACAAGAGACCCAGTACTTC

D: NA
size: NA
J: TRBJ1-2
V: TRBV20-1
CDR3: CSANDRSGGYTF
DNA: TGCAGTGCTAACGACAGATCTGGTGGCTACACCTTC

D: NA
size: few
J: TRBJ2-6
V: TRBV4-2
CDR3: CASSQDRTNVLTF
DNA: TGTGCCAGCAGCCAAGATAGGACCAACGTCCTGACTTTC

D: NA
size: few
J: TRBJ2-7
V: TRBV4-1
CDR3: CASSQAGPGEQYF
DNA: TGCGCCAGCAGCCAAGCCGGCCCGGGGGAGCAGTACTTC

D: NA
size: many
J: TRBJ2-1
V: TRBV7-2
CDR3: CASSLGGLGVNEQFF
DNA: TGTGCCAGCAGCTTAGGGGGCCTAGGAGTCAATGAGCAGTTCTTC

D: NA
size: NA
J: TRBJ2-3
V: TRBV7-2
CDR3: CASSPYGENTDTQYF
DNA: TGTGCCAGCAGCCCGTACGGAGAAAACACAGATACGCAGTATTTT

D: NA
size: NA
J: TRBJ2-3
V: TRBV6-2/TRBV6-3
CDR3: CATNRRVDTQYF
DNA: TGTGCCACCAACAGAAGAGTGGATACGCAGTATTTT

D: NA
size: few
J: TRBJ2-7
V: TRBV6-1
CDR3: CASSEGRAGSYEQYF
DNA: TGTGCCAGCAGTGAAGGGAGGGCAGGATCCTACGAGCAGTACTTC

D: NA
size: few
J: TRBJ2-1
V: TRBV10-3
CDR3: CAITNGQGIYNEQFF
DNA: TGTGCCATCACCAACGGGCAGGGGATTTACAATGAGCAGTTCTTC